Presented here are 32 T cell receptor beta chains from one specimen sequenced in a study of blood T cells in healthy people across ages. Together with a sample-barcoded 5' primer, a J-beta primer mix was included in a second PCR lasting 7 to 11 cycles. Each CDR3 protein is one row after TCRdb ran MiXCR on the 5' RACE reads. In the table there are fewer than 2,000,000 distinct CDR3 sequences, roughly 43% of which are singletons. Sequenced sample: blood. The receptors stem from a human donor in good health.

This clonotype was found a few times. V and J are TRBV7-3 and TRBJ1-2; maybe TRBD1 (6 bases). V gave up 5 bases and J gave up 2 bases, with 21 bases separating them. Germline lookup yields CDR1 SGHTA and CDR2 FQGTGA. CDR3 length equals 17 residues. The CDR3 DNA sequence: TGTGCCAGCAGCCAAGGATTACTACAGGGAGGGAACTATGGCTACACCTTC. This codes for CASSQGLLQGGNYGYTF.

This clonotype was counted at least ten times. The chain combines TRBV12-5 with TRBJ2-1; 8 bases fit TRBD1. The trim removed 7 bases at V and 0 bases at J, leaving 11 bases unmatched. Looked up from germline, CDR1 is LGHNT and CDR2 is FRNRAP. This CDR3 comprises 17 residues. CDR3 DNA sequence: TGTGCTAGTGCCAAAGACAGGGGACTGGGCTCCTACAATGAGCAGTTCTTC. This sequence encodes CASAKDRGLGSYNEQFF.

This clonotype has more than one count but fewer than ten. The genes are TRBV29-1 and TRBJ2-5; the D call may be TRBD1 or TRBD2 (5 bases each). The CDR3 has 14 amino acids. The germline V gene encodes CDR1 SQVTM and CDR2 ANQGSEA. V was clipped by 1 base and J by 5 bases, with 14 bases between them. The CDR3: CSVEGSGAWETQYF. CDR3 nucleotides: TGCAGCGTTGAAGGCTCCGGGGCGTGGGAGACCCAGTACTTC.

This chain links TRBV6-5 with TRBJ2-2; 7 bases are shared with TRBD2. The CDR3 runs to 18 residues. The J segment lost 4 bases and the V segment lost 4 bases, leaving 15 bases of the junction unmatched. Germline V gives CDR1 MNHEY, CDR2 SVGAGI. CDR3 loop: CASSSGGGAPTITGELFF. CDR3 coding DNA: TGTGCCAGCAGTTCTGGGGGAGGGGCCCCTACGATCACCGGGGAGCTGTTTTTT.

The V gene is TRBV20-1, the J gene TRBJ1-6; TRBD1 is a possible D gene (5 bases). Germline V gene sequence: CDR1 DFQATT, CDR2 SNEGSKA (reference sequence). With 0 bases removed from V and 1 base from J, the gap between germline ends came to 10 bases. The CDR3 runs 16 residues. The DNA for the CDR3 is TGCAGTGCTAGAGACAGCGGGGGGTCCTATAATTCACCCCTCCACTTT. Translated, it gives CSARDSGGSYNSPLHF.

The chain joins TRBV6-5 to TRBJ2-7; 8 bases are a match to TRBD2. The CDR3 contains 15 residues. The V segment lost 5 bases and the J segment 3 bases; nucleotides outside the gene matches: 9. Per germline, CDR1 MNHEY and CDR2 SVGAGI. CDR3: CASSPAGRDVYEQYF. In DNA, the CDR3 is TGTGCCAGCAGTCCCGCCGGGAGGGATGTCTACGAGCAGTACTTC.

V is TRBV29-1 and J is TRBJ1-1; D is possibly TRBD1 (5 bases). The V gene's germline CDR1 is SQVTM and CDR2 ANQGSEA. The CDR3 consists of 12 residues. Trimming pared 7 bases from V and 8 bases from J, leaving 17 bases between. The CDR3 here is CSGNINGAEAFF. CDR3 sequence (DNA): TGCAGCGGGAACATAAACGGGGCGGAAGCTTTCTTT.

The V and J genes are TRBV10-3 and TRBJ2-5; a weak D match, TRBD1 (5 bases). The J call is doubtful: the DNA matches TRBJ2-7 better. The CDR3 loop spans 13 amino acids. Germline V gene data show CDR1 as ENHRY and CDR2 as SYGVKD. CDR3 region: CAISVDKGYEQYF. CDR3 sequence (DNA): TGTGCCATCAGTGTGGATAAGGGGTACGAGCAGTACTTC.

In regard to this clonotype: One end of the junction is discordant with germline, which a read error may explain. This sequence joins TRBV20-1 and TRBJ2-6; TRBD1 might be the D (5 bases). Germline CDR1 is DFQATT and CDR2 is SNEGSKA (reference sequence). The CDR3 length is 14 residues. The DNA of the CDR3 is TGTAGTGCCAGAGTAAGGGTGGGGCCCAACGTCCTGACTTTC. Its translation: CSARVRVGPNVLTF.

The chain joins TRBV29-1 to TRBJ1-4; TRBD1 aligns across 10 bases. This CDR3 has 13 residues. Trimming at V came to 6 bases and at J to 7 bases, leaving 5 bases not matched to a gene. Per germline, CDR1 SQVTM and CDR2 ANQGSEA. CDR3 nucleotides: TGCAGCGTAGAGACAGGGGGCAGTGAAAAACTGTTTTTT. The encoded protein is CSVETGGSEKLFF.

This clonotype was seen a few times. V usage is TRBV5-1 and J usage is TRBJ2-5; no reliable D call. The CDR3 length is 14 residues. Trimming pared 0 bases from V and 0 bases from J, leaving 6 bases between. Looked up from germline, CDR1 is SGHRS and CDR2 is YFSETQ. The CDR3 DNA is TGCGCCAGCAGCTTGGATACACACCAAGAGACCCAGTACTTC. Translation: CASSLDTHQETQYF.

This chain uses TRBV20-1 with TRBJ2-1; possible D gene TRBD2, 6 bases. V lost 1 base, J lost 6 bases, and 16 bases lay in between. Germline lookup yields CDR1 DFQATT and CDR2 SNEGSKA (reference sequence). The CDR3 sequence is 15 residues long. The CDR3 nucleotides read TGCAGTGCTAGAGTCCCGAAGGGAGGCAGCAATGAGCAGTTCTTC. Residues: CSARVPKGGSNEQFF.

This clonotype has only one observation. Mismatch with germline at one junction end may stem from a read error. V gene TRBV29-1 combines with J gene TRBJ1-5; possible D gene TRBD1, 5 bases. The CDR3 is made up of 13 amino acids. Germline CDR1 is SQVTM and CDR2 is ANQGSEA. The DNA for the CDR3 is TGCGGCGTTGGCGCGGGGCTCGATCAGCCCCAGCATTTT. Amino acids: CGVGAGLDQPQHF.

This chain links TRBV5-1 with TRBJ1-2; D uncertain. This CDR3 region has 13 residues. Germline loops: CDR1 SGHRS, CDR2 YFSETQ. V lost 4 bases and J 4 bases, leaving 11 bases between the germline ends. The CDR3 protein is CASSEATSYGYTF. CDR3 nucleotides: TGCGCCAGCAGCGAGGCTACGAGCTATGGCTACACCTTC.

The chain is built from TRBV6-2 or TRBV6-3 and TRBJ1-2; D is possibly TRBD1 (5 bases). CDR3 length: 13 residues. Germline-derived CDR1 and CDR2 are MNHEY and SVGEGT. V shed 1 base and J shed 5 bases, with 8 bases lying between them. CDR3 bases: TGTGCCAGCAGTTACTGGACATCTTATGGCTACACCTTC. It codes for CASSYWTSYGYTF.

V and J are TRBV27 and TRBJ1-1; TRBD1 aligns across 7 bases. Germline CDR1 MNHEY, CDR2 SMNVEV (reference sequence). V shed 5 bases and J 1 base; nucleotides not matched to a gene: 7. This CDR3 is 15 amino acids long. The CDR3 DNA follows: TGTGCCAGCAGTCTTATACAGGGGTCGAACACTGAAGCTTTCTTT. Protein sequence: CASSLIQGSNTEAFF.

The chain is built from TRBV6-2 or TRBV6-3 and TRBJ2-1; D is possibly TRBD1 (5 bases). Per the germline V gene, CDR1 is MNHEY and CDR2 is SVGEGT. CDR3 length: 13 amino acids. V shed 7 bases and J shed 6 bases, with 13 bases lying between them. DNA of the CDR3: TGTGCCAGCATGGCAGGGTTTGGCAATGAGCAGTTCTTC. It codes for CASMAGFGNEQFF.

There are a few counts of this clonotype. The chain recombines TRBV6-2 or TRBV6-3 with TRBJ1-2, with no clear D. With 1 base removed from V and 3 bases from J, the gap between germline ends came to 12 bases. CDR3 size: 15 residues. CDR1 and CDR2 from the germline V gene are MNHEY and SVGEGT. Written as DNA, the CDR3 is TGTGCCAGCAGTTACTACCCAGCTGCATACTATGGCTACACCTTC. The encoded protein is CASSYYPAAYYGYTF.

The CDR3 coding sequence is TGTGCCAGCGGTCCCGGGACAGGGTCCCTTGGCTATGGCTACACCTTC. This gives the protein CASGPGTGSLGYGYTF. The chain uses TRBV5-4 and TRBJ1-2, with 9 positions matching TRBD1. This CDR3 is 16 amino acids long. Germline V gene lookup returns CDR1 SGHNT and CDR2 YYREEE (reference sequence). The J segment lost 4 bases and the V segment lost 7 bases, leaving 14 bases of the junction unmatched.

This clonotype was found a few times. The J gene is TRBJ2-3, the V gene TRBV12-3 or TRBV12-4; 8 bases map to TRBD1. V was pared by 5 bases and J by 5 bases, with 18 bases of the junction left unmatched. This CDR3 contains 18 residues. This CDR3 reads CASSHLTGGIRSRDTQYF. The CDR3 region has the DNA TGTGCCAGCAGTCACCTCACAGGGGGAATCCGGAGCCGAGATACGCAGTATTTT.

This clonotype showed up just a few times. The chain is built from TRBV28 and TRBJ2-7; TRBD1 matches at 8 bases. V shed 8 bases and J 3 bases; nucleotides not matched to a gene: 6. Germline CDR1 is MDHEN and CDR2 is SYDVKM. This CDR3 has 13 amino acids. Written as DNA, the CDR3 is TGTGCCAGCCGCTCAGGACAGGGCTACGAGCAGTACTTC. Translation: CASRSGQGYEQYF.

This clonotype was seen a handful of times. The CDR3 region is CASSVNTSPNEQFF. CDR3 nucleotides: TGTGCCAGCAGCGTGAACACCTCGCCCAATGAGCAGTTCTTC. This chain uses TRBV9 with TRBJ2-1; no clear D. Trimming took off 2 bases at V and 6 bases at J, with 12 bases between the two ends. The CDR3 runs 14 residues. CDR1 SGDLS and CDR2 YYNGEE come from the germline V gene.

This clonotype showed up just once. The CDR3 DNA follows: TGCGCCAGCAGTCTGTATGGCGAGACTGAGCAGTTCTTC. Its protein product is CASSLYGETEQFF. The rearrangement joins TRBV4-3 to TRBJ2-1; D not resolved. The CDR3 runs to 13 residues. Germline CDR1 and CDR2: LGHNA and YSLEER. The ends were cut back, 6 bases at V and 9 bases at J, with 15 bases in the middle.

The gene calls are TRBV20-1 and TRBJ2-1, with 7 nucleotides matching TRBD2. The V and J ends lost 5 bases and 4 bases, in that order; junction bases with no gene match: 17. This CDR3 contains 17 residues. Germline V gene lookup returns CDR1 DFQATT and CDR2 SNEGSKA (reference sequence). The DNA of the CDR3 is TGCAGTGCTGTTATTCCTTTGGGGGGGGGGATTTACAATGAGCAGTTCTTC. It is translated as CSAVIPLGGGIYNEQFF.

The rearrangement joins TRBV7-2 to TRBJ2-3; TRBD2 matches 10 bases. The ends lost 8 bases at V and 4 bases at J; junction bases unmatched: 6. Germline V gene lookup returns CDR1 SGHTA and CDR2 FQGNSA. The CDR3 length is 14 residues. The CDR3 protein is CASSTTSGSDTQYF. The CDR3 DNA follows: TGTGCCAGCTCCACGACTAGCGGGTCAGATACGCAGTATTTT.

The V gene is TRBV27, the J gene TRBJ2-1; 13 nucleotides agree with TRBD2. The CDR3 is 15 residues long. Germline CDR1 reads MNHEY; CDR2 reads SMNVEV (reference sequence). With V trimmed by 4 bases and J by 10 bases, 7 bases remained unmatched. CDR3 protein: CASSSRTSGGREQFF. The CDR3 DNA reads TGTGCCAGCAGTTCACGGACTAGCGGGGGACGAGAGCAGTTCTTC.

This chain links TRBV11-2 with TRBJ1-2; possible D gene TRBD1, 6 bases. The V and J ends lost 4 bases and 0 bases respectively, with 15 bases between them. The CDR3 spans 16 residues. Germline V gene data show CDR1 as SGHAT and CDR2 as FQNNGV. CDR3 in DNA: TGTGCCAGCAGCTCCGTTAAACAGGGTACTAACTATGGCTACACCTTC. It is translated as CASSSVKQGTNYGYTF.

The gene calls are TRBV7-3 and TRBJ1-2; TRBD1 aligns across 8 bases. The V segment lost 0 bases and the J segment 4 bases; nucleotides outside the gene matches: 7. In germline, CDR1 is SGHTA, CDR2 FQGTGA. The length of the CDR3 is 16 residues. The CDR3 reads CASSLTGTGQVYGYTF. The CDR3 DNA sequence: TGTGCCAGCAGCTTAACAGGAACGGGACAGGTCTATGGCTACACCTTC.

This clonotype turned up a few times. The V and J genes are TRBV29-1 and TRBJ2-7; perhaps TRBD2 as D (7 bases). This CDR3 has 13 amino acids. The germline gives CDR1 SQVTM, CDR2 ANQGSEA. V was cut by 4 bases and J by 0 bases, with 10 bases left in between. The CDR3 DNA reads TGCAGCGTTGTAGGGGGGGGCTCCTACGAGCAGTACTTC. Amino acid sequence: CSVVGGGSYEQYF.

This clonotype was seen more than once but under ten times. The chain has TRBV7-3 and TRBJ2-1, with 11 bases matching TRBD1. CDR1 is SGHTA and CDR2 is FQGTGA in the germline V gene. J gave up 10 bases and V 6 bases, and 11 bases lay outside the gene matches. The CDR3 totals 15 residues. CDR3 sequence reads: CASSWKGTGGSEQFF. The DNA of the CDR3 is TGTGCCAGCAGTTGGAAAGGGACAGGGGGTTCCGAGCAGTTCTTC.

The chain employs TRBV11-2 and TRBJ2-5, with 9 bases identical to TRBD2. Germline CDR1 and CDR2: SGHAT and FQNNGV. CDR3 length equals 21 residues. Trimming at V came to 5 bases and at J to 7 bases, leaving 29 bases not matched to a gene. The CDR3 DNA reads TGTGCCAGCAGCGCCCTGTTCGGGGATAGCGGGGGAGCTAAGATTCTCGGGACCCAGTACTTC. Residues: CASSALFGDSGGAKILGTQYF.

This clonotype was seen once. The chain recombines TRBV5-5 with TRBJ1-1, with D unresolved. Trimming stripped 3 bases from V and 3 bases from J, with 12 bases between. Germline V lookup: CDR1 SGHKS, CDR2 YYEKEE (reference sequence). The CDR3 extends over 14 amino acids. CDR3 nucleotide sequence: TGTGCCAGCAGCTCGTGGACCGTATACACTGAAGCTTTCTTT. Its translation is CASSSWTVYTEAFF.